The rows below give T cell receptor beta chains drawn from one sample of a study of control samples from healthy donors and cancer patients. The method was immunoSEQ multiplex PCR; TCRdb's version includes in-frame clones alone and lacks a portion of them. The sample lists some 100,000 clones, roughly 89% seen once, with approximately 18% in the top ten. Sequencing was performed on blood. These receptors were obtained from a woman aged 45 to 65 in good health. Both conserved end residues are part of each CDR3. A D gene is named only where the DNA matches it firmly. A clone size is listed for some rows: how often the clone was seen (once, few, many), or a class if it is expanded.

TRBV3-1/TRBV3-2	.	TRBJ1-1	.	CASSQDILQGSEAFF	TGTGCCAGCAGCCAAGACATCCTACAGGGCTCTGAAGCTTTCTTT
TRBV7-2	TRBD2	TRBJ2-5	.	CASSLTSGRETQYF	TGTGCCAGCAGCTTAACCAGCGGGAGAGAGACCCAGTACTTC
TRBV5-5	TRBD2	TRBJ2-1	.	CASSISRGSPSHEQFF	TGTGCCAGCAGCATTTCCCGCGGGAGCCCTTCCCATGAGCAGTTCTTC
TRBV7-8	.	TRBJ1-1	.	CASRIGQLNTEAFF	TGTGCCAGCAGAATCGGACAGCTGAACACTGAAGCTTTCTTT
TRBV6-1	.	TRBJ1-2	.	CASSERSGIYGYTF	TGTGCCAGCAGTGAAAGGTCGGGCATCTATGGCTACACCTTC
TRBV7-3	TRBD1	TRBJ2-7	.	CASSLRDRLSGDRQYF	TGTGCCAGCAGCCTCCGGGACAGGCTATCCGGGGACCGGCAGTACTTC
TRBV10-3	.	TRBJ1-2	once	CAISDQAPNYGYTF	TGTGCCATCAGTGACCAGGCCCCTAACTATGGCTACACCTTC
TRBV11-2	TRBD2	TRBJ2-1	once	CASSLVRLAGGDPYNEQFF	TGTGCCAGCAGCTTAGTTAGGCTAGCGGGGGGTGACCCCTACAATGAGCAGTTCTTC
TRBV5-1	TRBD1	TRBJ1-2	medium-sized	CASNRDRGAYGYTF	TGCGCCAGCAACCGGGACAGGGGTGCCTATGGCTACACCTTC
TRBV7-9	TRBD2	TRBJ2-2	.	CASSVGGSGELFF	TGTGCCAGCAGCGTGGGAGGGTCCGGGGAGCTGTTTTTT
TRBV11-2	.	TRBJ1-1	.	CASSLRPQVITEAFF	TGTGCCAGCAGCTTACGTCCCCAGGTGATCACTGAAGCTTTCTTT
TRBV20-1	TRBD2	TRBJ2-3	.	CSASEREVTRAQYF	TGCAGTGCTAGTGAGCGGGAGGTAACACGGGCGCAGTATTTT
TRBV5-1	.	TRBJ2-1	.	CASSSRTSSSYNEQFF	TGCGCCAGCAGCTCACGGACTTCCAGCTCCTACAATGAGCAGTTCTTC
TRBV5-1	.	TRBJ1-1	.	CASSLTVLNTEAFF	TGCGCCAGCAGCTTAACGGTGTTGAACACTGAAGCTTTCTTT
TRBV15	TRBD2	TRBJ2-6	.	CATSSPWGLAGSSGANVLTF	TGTGCCACCAGCAGTCCCTGGGGACTAGCGGGATCGTCTGGGGCCAACGTCCTGACTTTC
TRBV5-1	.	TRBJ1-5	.	CASSLTGPQPQHF	TGCGCCAGCAGCTTAACAGGGCCTCAGCCCCAGCATTTT
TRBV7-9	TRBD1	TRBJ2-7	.	CASSPQGAYEQYF	TGTGCCAGCAGCCCACAGGGGGCGTACGAGCAGTACTTC
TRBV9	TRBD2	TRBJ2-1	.	CASSLSGSSYNEQFF	TGTGCCAGCAGCCTTAGCGGGAGCTCCTACAATGAGCAGTTCTTC
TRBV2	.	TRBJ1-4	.	CASSLGLVGEKLFF	TGTGCCAGCAGTCTGGGATTAGTAGGTGAAAAACTGTTTTTT
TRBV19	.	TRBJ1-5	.	CASSIGWVAQHF	TGTGCCAGTAGTATCGGATGGGTTGCCCAGCATTTT
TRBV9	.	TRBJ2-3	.	CASSSSGVSTDTQYF	TGTGCCAGCAGCTCATCGGGGGTGAGCACAGATACGCAGTATTTT
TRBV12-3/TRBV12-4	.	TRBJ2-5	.	CASSQETQYF	TGTGCCAGCAGCCAAGAGACCCAGTACTTC
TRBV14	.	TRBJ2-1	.	CASSHRGANEQFF	TGTGCCAGCAGCCACCGGGGGGCCAATGAGCAGTTCTTC
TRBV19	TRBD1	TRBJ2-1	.	CASSRTGSYNEQFF	TGTGCCAGTAGCCGGACAGGGTCCTACAATGAGCAGTTCTTC
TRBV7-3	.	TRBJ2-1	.	CASSFFEGSYNEQFF	TGTGCCAGCAGCTTTTTCGAGGGCTCCTACAATGAGCAGTTCTTC
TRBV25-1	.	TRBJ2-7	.	CASSDPRTRIPYEQYF	TGTGCCAGCAGTGATCCTCGAACCCGCATCCCTTACGAGCAGTACTTC
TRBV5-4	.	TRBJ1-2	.	CASSPTRRDGYTF	TGTGCCAGCAGCCCCACCCGGCGAGATGGCTACACCTTC
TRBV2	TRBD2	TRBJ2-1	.	CASRRTSGSYNEQFF	TGTGCCAGCAGGAGGACTAGCGGCTCCTACAATGAGCAGTTCTTC
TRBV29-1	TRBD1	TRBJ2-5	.	CSVGTGEGKTQYF	TGCAGCGTGGGGACAGGGGAGGGTAAGACCCAGTACTTC
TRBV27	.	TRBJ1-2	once	CASSLSWGVGGYTF	TGTGCCAGCAGTTTATCGTGGGGGGTGGGAGGCTACACCTTC
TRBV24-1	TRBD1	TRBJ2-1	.	CATSDEGSRGLGEQFF	TGTGCCACCAGTGACGAGGGAAGCAGGGGGCTAGGTGAGCAGTTCTTC
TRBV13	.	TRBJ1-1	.	CASSSVGGARTEAFF	TGTGCCAGCAGTTCGGTAGGGGGGGCGCGTACTGAAGCTTTCTTT
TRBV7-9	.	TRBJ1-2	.	CASSLGAGARNYGYTF	TGTGCCAGCAGCTTAGGCGCGGGAGCAAGAAACTATGGCTACACCTTC
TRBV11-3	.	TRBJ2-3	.	CASSPKSPDTQYF	TGTGCCAGCAGCCCGAAGAGCCCAGATACGCAGTATTTT
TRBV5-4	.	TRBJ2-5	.	CADSLTVSGTQYF	TGTGCCGACTCCCTGACCGTCTCAGGGACCCAGTACTTC
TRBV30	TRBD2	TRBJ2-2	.	CAWSPSGGLLTGELFF	TGTGCCTGGAGTCCTAGCGGGGGGCTACTCACCGGGGAGCTGTTTTTT
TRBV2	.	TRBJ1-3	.	CASSHSRDTIYF	TGTGCCAGCAGTCATAGTAGAGACACCATATATTTT
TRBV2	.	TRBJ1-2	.	CASRVANYGYTF	TGTGCCAGCAGGGTGGCTAACTATGGCTACACCTTC
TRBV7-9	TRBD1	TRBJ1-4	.	CASSLDRGQEKLFF	TGTGCCAGCAGCTTAGACAGGGGGCAGGAAAAACTGTTTTTT
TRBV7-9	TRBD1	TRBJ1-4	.	CASSQTGGGEKEKLFF	TGTGCCAGCAGCCAGACAGGGGGAGGGGAAAAAGAAAAACTGTTTTTT
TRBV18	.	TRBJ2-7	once	CASSGARQFFGEQYF	TGTGCCAGCTCAGGGGCACGCCAATTCTTCGGGGAGCAGTACTTC
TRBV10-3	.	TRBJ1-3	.	CAISDRAGNTIYF	TGTGCCATCAGTGACAGGGCTGGAAACACCATATATTTT
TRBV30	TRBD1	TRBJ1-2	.	CAWSSWTGGKSNYGYTF	TGTGCCTGGAGTTCCTGGACAGGGGGTAAATCTAACTATGGCTACACCTTC
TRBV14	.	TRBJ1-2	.	CASSQEGPLYGYTF	TGTGCCAGCAGCCAAGAAGGTCCGCTCTATGGCTACACCTTC
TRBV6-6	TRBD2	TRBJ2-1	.	CASSYSEAGENEQFF	TGTGCCAGCAGTTACTCAGAAGCGGGAGAGAATGAGCAGTTCTTC
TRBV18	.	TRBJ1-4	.	CASSPLGEDNEKLFF	TGTGCCAGCTCACCCCTGGGAGAGGATAATGAAAAACTGTTTTTT
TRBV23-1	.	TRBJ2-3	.	CASSQSSPQWVGGPDTQYF	TGCGCCAGCAGTCAATCCAGTCCACAATGGGTAGGAGGGCCAGATACGCAGTATTTT
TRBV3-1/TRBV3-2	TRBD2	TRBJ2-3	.	CASSHGLWSGDRTDTQYF	TGTGCCAGCAGCCACGGGCTTTGGAGCGGGGACCGCACAGATACGCAGTATTTT
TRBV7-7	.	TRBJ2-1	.	CASSLVGGARNEQFF	TGTGCCAGCAGCTTAGTAGGGGGGGCGCGTAATGAGCAGTTCTTC
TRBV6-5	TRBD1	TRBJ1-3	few	CASSSDRVAGRYTIYF	TGTGCCAGCAGTTCGGACAGGGTGGCCGGCCGGTACACCATATATTTT
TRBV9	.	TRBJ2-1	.	CASSSHGTASNEQFF	TGTGCCAGCAGCTCCCACGGGACGGCCTCCAATGAGCAGTTCTTC